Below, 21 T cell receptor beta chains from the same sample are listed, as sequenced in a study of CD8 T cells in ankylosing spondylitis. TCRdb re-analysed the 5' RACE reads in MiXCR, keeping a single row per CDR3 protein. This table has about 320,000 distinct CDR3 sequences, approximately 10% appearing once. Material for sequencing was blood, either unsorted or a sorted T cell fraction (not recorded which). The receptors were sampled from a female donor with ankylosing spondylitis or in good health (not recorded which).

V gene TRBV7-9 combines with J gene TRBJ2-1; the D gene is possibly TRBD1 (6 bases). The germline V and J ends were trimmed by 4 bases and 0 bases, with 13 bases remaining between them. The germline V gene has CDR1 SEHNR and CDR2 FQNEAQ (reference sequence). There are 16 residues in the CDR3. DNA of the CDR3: TGTGCCAGCAGCTCCCCTCTGACAGGCTCCTACAATGAGCAGTTCTTC. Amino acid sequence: CASSSPLTGSYNEQFF.

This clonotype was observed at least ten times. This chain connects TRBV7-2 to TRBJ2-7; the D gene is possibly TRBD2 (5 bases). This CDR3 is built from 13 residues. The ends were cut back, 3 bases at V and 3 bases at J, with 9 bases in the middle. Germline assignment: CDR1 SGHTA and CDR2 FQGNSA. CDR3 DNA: TGTGCCAGCAGCTTTGGACTTTACTACGAGCAGTACTTC. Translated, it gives CASSFGLYYEQYF.

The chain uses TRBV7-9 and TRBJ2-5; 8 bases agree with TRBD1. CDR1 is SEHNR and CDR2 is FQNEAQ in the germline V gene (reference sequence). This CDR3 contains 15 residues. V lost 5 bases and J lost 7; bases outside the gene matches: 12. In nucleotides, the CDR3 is TGTGCCAGCAGCCTTGACAGGGGCCCCTATGGGACCCAGTACTTC. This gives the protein CASSLDRGPYGTQYF.

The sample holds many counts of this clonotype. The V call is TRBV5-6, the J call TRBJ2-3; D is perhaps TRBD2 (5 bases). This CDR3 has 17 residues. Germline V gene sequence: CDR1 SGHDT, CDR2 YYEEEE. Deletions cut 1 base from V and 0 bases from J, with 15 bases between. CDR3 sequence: CASSLSWRTSSTDTQYF. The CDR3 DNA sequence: TGTGCCAGCAGCTTGAGTTGGCGGACTTCTAGCACAGATACGCAGTATTTT.

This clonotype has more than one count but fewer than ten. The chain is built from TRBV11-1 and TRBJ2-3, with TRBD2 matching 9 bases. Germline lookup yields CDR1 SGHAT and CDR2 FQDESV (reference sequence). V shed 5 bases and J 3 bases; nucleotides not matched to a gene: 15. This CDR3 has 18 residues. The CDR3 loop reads CASSPGGFSGRDTDTQYF. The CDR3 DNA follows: TGTGCCAGCAGCCCCGGGGGGTTTAGCGGGAGAGATACAGATACGCAGTATTTT.

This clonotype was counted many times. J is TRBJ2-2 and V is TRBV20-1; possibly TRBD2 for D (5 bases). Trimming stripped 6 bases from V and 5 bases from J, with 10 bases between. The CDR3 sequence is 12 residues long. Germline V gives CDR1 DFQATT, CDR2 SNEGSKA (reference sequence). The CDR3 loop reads CSARERTGELFF. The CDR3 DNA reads TGCAGTGCGAGGGAGAGAACCGGGGAGCTGTTTTTT.

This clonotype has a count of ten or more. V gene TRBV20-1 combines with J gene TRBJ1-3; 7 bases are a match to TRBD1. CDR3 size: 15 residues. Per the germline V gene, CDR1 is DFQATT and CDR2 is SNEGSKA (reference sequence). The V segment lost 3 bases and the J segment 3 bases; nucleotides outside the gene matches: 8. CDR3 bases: TGCAGTGCTAGCGAACAGGGGATGGGTGGAAACACCATATATTTT. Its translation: CSASEQGMGGNTIYF.

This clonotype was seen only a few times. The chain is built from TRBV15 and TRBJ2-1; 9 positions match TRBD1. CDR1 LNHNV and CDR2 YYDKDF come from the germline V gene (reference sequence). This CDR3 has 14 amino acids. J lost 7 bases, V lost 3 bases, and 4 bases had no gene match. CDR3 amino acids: CATSRDRGGNEQFF. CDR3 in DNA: TGTGCCACCAGCAGGGACAGGGGCGGTAATGAGCAGTTCTTC.

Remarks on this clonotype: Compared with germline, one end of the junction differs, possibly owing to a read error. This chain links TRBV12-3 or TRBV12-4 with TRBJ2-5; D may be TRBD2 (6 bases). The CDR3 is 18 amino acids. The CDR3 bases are TGTGCCAGCTGTTTAGGCAGTAGGACAAACCTTGGAGGGGAGACCCAGTACTTC. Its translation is CASCLGSRTNLGGETQYF.

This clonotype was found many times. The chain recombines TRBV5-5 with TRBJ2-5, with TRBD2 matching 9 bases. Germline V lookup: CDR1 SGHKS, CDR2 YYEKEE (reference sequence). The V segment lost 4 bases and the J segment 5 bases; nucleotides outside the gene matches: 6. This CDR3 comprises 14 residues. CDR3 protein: CASSAGLASETQYF. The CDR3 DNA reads TGTGCCAGCAGCGCCGGACTAGCGTCCGAGACCCAGTACTTC.

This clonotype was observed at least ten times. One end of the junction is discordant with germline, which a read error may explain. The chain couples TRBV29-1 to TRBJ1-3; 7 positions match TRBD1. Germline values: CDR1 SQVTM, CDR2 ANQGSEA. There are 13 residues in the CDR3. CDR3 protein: CSANRGPGNTIYF. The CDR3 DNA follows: TGCAGCGCAAACAGGGGCCCTGGAAACACTATATATTTT.

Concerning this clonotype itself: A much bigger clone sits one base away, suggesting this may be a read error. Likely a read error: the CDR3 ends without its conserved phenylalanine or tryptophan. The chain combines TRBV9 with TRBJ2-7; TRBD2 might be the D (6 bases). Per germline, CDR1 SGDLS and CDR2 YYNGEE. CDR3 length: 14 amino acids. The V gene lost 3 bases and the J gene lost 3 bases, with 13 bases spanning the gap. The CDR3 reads CASSGPSGSYEQYS. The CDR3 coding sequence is TGTGCCAGCAGCGGGCCGTCCGGGAGCTACGAGCAGTACTCC.

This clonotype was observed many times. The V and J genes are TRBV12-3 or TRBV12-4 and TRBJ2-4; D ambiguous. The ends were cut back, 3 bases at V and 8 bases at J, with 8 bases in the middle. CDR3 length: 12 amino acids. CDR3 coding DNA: TGTGCCAGCAGTTTTGGTGGGGACATTCAGTACTTC. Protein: CASSFGGDIQYF.

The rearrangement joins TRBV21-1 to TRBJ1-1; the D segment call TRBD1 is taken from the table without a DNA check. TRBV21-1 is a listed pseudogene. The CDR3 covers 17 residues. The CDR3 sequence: CASSKPDRGLMNTEAFF. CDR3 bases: TGTGCCAGCAGCAAACCTGACAGGGGTTTGATGAACACTGAAGCTTTCTTT.

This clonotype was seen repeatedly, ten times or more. CDR3 protein: CASSFLGSSYNEQFF. As DNA, the CDR3 is TGTGCCAGCAGTTTCCTCGGGAGCTCCTACAATGAGCAGTTCTTC. V usage is TRBV12-3 or TRBV12-4 and J usage is TRBJ2-1, with D possibly being TRBD2 (6 bases). CDR3 length: 15 residues. Trimming took 3 bases from V and 0 from J, leaving 9 bases between them.

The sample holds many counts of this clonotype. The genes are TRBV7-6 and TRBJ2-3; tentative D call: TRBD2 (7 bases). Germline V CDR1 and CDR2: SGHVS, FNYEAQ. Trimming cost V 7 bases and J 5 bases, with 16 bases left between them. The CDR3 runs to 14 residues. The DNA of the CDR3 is TGTGCCAGCACCTCCTGGGGGGGGCGAGATACGCAGTATTTT. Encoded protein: CASTSWGGRDTQYF. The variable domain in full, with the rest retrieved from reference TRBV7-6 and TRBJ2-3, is GAGVSQSPRYKVTKRGQDVALRCDPISGHVSLYWYRQALGQGPEFLTYFNYEAQQDKSGLPNDRFSAERPEGSISTLTIQRTEQRDSAMYRCASTSWGGRDTQYFGPGTRLTVL.

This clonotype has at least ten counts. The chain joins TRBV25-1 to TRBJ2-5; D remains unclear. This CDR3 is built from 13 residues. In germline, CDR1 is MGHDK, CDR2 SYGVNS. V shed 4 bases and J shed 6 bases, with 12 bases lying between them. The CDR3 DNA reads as TGTGCCAGCAGTGCAAGTAGAGAGAAGACCCAGTACTTC. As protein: CASSASREKTQYF. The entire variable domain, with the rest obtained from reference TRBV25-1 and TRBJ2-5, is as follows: EADIYQTPRYLVIGTGKKITLECSQTMGHDKMYWYQQDPGMELHLIHYSYGVNSTEKGDLSSESTVSRIRTEHFPLTLESARPSHTSQYLCASSASREKTQYFGPGTRLLVL.

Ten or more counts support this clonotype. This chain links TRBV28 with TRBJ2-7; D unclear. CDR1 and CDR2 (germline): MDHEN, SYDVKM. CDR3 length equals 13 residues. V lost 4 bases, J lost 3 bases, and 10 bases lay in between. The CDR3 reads CASSSAKDYEQYF. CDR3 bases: TGTGCCAGCAGTTCGGCTAAGGACTACGAGCAGTACTTC. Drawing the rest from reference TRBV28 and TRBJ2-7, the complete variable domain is DVKVTQSSRYLVKRTGEKVFLECVQDMDHENMFWYRQDPGLGLRLIYFSYDVKMKEKGDIPEGYSVSREKKERFSLILESASTNQTSMYLCASSSAKDYEQYFGPGTRLTVT.

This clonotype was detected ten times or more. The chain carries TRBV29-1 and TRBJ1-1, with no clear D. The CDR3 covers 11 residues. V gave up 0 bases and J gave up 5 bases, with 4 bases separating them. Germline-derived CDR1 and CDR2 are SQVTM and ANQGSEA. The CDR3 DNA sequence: TGCAGCGTTGAAGAACGAACTGAAGCTTTCTTT. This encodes CSVEERTEAFF.

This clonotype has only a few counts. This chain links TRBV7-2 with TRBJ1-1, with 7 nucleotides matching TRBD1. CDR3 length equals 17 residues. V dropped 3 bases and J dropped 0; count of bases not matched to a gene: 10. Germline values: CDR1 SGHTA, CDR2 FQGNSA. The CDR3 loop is CASSLNRGPLMNTEAFF. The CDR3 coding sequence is TGTGCCAGCAGCTTGAACAGGGGCCCGTTAATGAACACTGAAGCTTTCTTT.

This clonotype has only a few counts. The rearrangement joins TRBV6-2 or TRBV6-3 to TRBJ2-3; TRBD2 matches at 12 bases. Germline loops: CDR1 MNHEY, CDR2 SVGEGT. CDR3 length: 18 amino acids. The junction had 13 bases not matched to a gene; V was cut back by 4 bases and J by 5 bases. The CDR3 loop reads CASSLATPSGGAGDTQYF. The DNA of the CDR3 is TGTGCCAGCAGTTTAGCAACCCCTAGCGGGGGGGCAGGAGATACGCAGTATTTT.